This T cell receptor (beta chain) was found in a study of blood T cells in healthy people across ages (dated by TCRdb to between 2015 and 2016). Concerning the study at large: In model experiments, template switching captured about one uniquely barcoded TCR beta cDNA molecule for every two T cells. The study analyzed two additional independent replicas of 1 million unique cDNA reads from the same blood draw for two donors, one aged 18 to 29 and one aged 80 or older. The study measured age-related changes in TCR beta repertoire diversity using deep sequencing normalized with unique cDNA molecular identifiers. To avoid experimental bias, donors of different ages were randomly spread across the sequencing lanes. Donors were grouped into four age groups: young (average roughly 15 years), middle-aged (39), aged (around 60) and long-lived (approximately 82).

CDR1 and CDR2, per the germline V gene (reference sequence), are MNHEY and SMNVEV. Including cysteine and phenylalanine, the CDR3 has 13 amino acids. Only CDR3 DNA is held: 39 bases, read in frame from base 1. The 39 donors, aged about 6 to 95 years, were systemically healthy Caucasian individuals from Russia. Each donor gave ten milliliters of peripheral blood, collected into EDTA-treated Vacutainer tubes. PBMCs were isolated by Ficoll-Paque density-gradient centrifugation, with at least 6.5 million obtained per sample. Total RNA, at least 5 micrograms per sample, was extracted from PBMCs with Trizol reagent. Naive CD45RAhigh/CD27high T cell percentages were measured by flow cytometry on a PBMC aliquot from every donor. The library came from 5' RACE. Sequencing was carried out with an Illumina HiSeq 2500. A second roughly 6 to 11 cycle PCR used a sample-barcoded 5' primer and a J-beta primer mix. Each TCR beta cDNA molecule received a unique molecular identifier from a template-switch 5' adaptor carrying 12 random nucleotides. At least 2.5 million CDR3-containing paired-end reads were obtained from each sample. All of the RNA was converted into first-strand cDNA using the Mint cDNA synthesis kit, with a TRBC-specific oligonucleotide serving as the primer. After uracil-DNA glycosylase treatment, a first 18-cycle PCR used universal primers M1SS and BC2_uni_R on all cDNA. In the source study's methods: For normalization, 1 million high-quality reads, each with a distinct molecular identifier, were randomly selected from each sample. Reads sharing molecular identifiers were discarded rather than binned into consensus sequences. MiTCR, run with a Q25 quality threshold and the strictest error-elimination algorithm, handled CDR3 identification, clonotype clustering and error correction. A nonparametric unseen species model with Euler transformation was used to estimate a lower bound on total TCR beta diversity. TCRdb reworked the public reads: Q25 trimming with fastp, MiXCR clone assembly, productive beta chains retained. Rows are unified per CDR3 protein, each entry keeping the most common DNA and genes. These V and J calls are TCRdb output, not the study's own analysis. Present in this sample are 800,000 to 950,000 distinct CDR3 sequences, about 37% of which were seen just once. The ten largest make up 10% to 15% of the sample.

What the study reported, not specific to this receptor: The CMV infection status of donors was not known, potentially confounding age-related changes in expanded clonotypes. Estimates of total diversity based on one million sequenced T cells were regarded as lower bounds and as underestimates. Bulk unsorted PBMC profiling prevented conclusive comparison of naive and antigen-experienced compartments. A strong correlation was found between observed TCR beta diversity and the percentage of naive T cells measured by flow cytometry. Observed TCR beta diversity per million T cells fell roughly linearly with age, and a significant reduction was already apparent by age about 43. Compared with the aged group, more naive CD4+ T cells, fewer expanded clones and increased TCR diversity were shown by the long-lived group, suggesting age selection.

Of note for this clonotype: The clone's antigen remains unknown. Qualities for individual bases were not recorded, and no much larger clone is one base off.

The source is a man aged 18 to 30 in good health. Recombination joined TRBV27 with TRBJ2-4; the central 7 bases match TRBD1. Gene TRBJ2-7 matches the end of the DNA better, so the J call may be wrong. The sequencing sample was made of blood. The nucleotide sequence is TGTGCCAGCAGTTCGTCTCGGACAGGCGAGCAGTACTTC. Its protein reads: CASSSSRTGEQYF.